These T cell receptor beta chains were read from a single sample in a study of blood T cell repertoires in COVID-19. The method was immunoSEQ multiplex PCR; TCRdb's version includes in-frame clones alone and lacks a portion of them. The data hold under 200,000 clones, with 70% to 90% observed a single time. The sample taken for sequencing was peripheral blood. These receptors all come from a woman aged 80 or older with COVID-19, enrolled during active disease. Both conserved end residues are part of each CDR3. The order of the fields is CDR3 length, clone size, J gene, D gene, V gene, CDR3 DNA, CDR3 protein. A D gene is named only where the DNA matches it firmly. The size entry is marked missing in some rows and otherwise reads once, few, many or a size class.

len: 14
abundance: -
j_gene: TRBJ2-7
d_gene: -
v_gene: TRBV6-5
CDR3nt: TGTGCCAGCAGCCCACTGAGGGTGCCCTACGAGCAGTACTTC
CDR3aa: CASSPLRVPYEQYF

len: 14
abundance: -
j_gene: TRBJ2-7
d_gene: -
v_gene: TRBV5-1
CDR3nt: TGCGCCAGCAGCCCTGGACCGGGGAGCTACGAGCAGTACTTC
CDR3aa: CASSPGPGSYEQYF

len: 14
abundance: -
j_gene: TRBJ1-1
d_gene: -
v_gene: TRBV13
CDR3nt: TGTGCCAGCAGCATCGGACACACGAACACTGAAGCTTTCTTT
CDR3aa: CASSIGHTNTEAFF

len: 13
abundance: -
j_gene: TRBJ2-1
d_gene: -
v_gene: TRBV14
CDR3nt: TGTGCCAGCATGCCCCAGGGAACTGGTGAGCAGTTCTTC
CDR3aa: CASMPQGTGEQFF

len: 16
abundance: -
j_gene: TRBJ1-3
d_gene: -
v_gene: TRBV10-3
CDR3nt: TGTGCCATCAGCCAGCGGACCGCCGGGGGTGGAAACACCATATATTTT
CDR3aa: CAISQRTAGGGNTIYF

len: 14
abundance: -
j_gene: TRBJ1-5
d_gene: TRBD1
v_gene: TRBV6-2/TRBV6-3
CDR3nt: TGTGCCAGCAGTTACACAGGGGGCAGTCAGCCCCAGCATTTT
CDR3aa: CASSYTGGSQPQHF

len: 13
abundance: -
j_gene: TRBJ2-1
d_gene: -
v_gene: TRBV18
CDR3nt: TGTGCCAGCTCACCCCCTCCCAGCAATGAGCAGTTCTTC
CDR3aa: CASSPPPSNEQFF

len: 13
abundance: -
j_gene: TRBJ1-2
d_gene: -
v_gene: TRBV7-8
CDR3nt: TGTGCCAGCAGCCTACGGACATCAGGTGGCTACACCTTC
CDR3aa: CASSLRTSGGYTF

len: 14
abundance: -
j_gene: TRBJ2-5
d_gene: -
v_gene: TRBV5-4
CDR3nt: TGTGCCAGCAGCTTTCCCGGGGGTGGGGAGACCCAGTACTTC
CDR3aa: CASSFPGGGETQYF

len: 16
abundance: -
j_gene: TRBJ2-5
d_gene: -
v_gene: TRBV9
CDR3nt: TGTGCCAGCAGCCCGAGGGGGAGGACTAGACAAGAGACCCAGTACTTC
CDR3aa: CASSPRGRTRQETQYF

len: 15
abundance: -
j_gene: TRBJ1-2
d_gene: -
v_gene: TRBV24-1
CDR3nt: TGTGCCACCAGTGTTGTAGTAGGGGCCAGATATGGCTACACCTTC
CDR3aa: CATSVVVGARYGYTF

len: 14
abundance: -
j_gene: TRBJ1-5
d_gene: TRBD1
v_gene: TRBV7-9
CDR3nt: TGTGCCAGCAGCGAACAGGGGGCAGGTCAGCCCCAGCATTTT
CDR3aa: CASSEQGAGQPQHF

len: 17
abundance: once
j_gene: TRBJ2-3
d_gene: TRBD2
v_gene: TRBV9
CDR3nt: TGTGCCAGCAGCGTAGCCCCCCGGGCGGGAGCGGTAGATACGCAGTATTTT
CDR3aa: CASSVAPRAGAVDTQYF

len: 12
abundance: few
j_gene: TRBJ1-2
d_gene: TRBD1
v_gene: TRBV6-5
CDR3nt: TGTGCCAGCCAGGGGGACCCCTATGGCTACACCTTC
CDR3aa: CASQGDPYGYTF

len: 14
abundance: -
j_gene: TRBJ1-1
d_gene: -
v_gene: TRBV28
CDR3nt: TGTGCCAGCAGTTTATCCTTAAGGAACGGGGAAGCTTTCTTT
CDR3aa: CASSLSLRNGEAFF

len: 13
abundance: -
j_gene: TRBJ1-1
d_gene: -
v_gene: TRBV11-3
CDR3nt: TGTGCCAGCTCGGGGGGCCTGGACACTGAAGCTTTCTTT
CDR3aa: CASSGGLDTEAFF

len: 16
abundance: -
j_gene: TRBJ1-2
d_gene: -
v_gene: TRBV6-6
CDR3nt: TGTGCCAGCAGTAAAAACAGGGACCAGGGTGGCTATGGCTACACCTTC
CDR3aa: CASSKNRDQGGYGYTF

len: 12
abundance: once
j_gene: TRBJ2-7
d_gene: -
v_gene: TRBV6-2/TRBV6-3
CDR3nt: TGTGCCAGCAGTTACGTAGGAGGCGAGCAGTACTTC
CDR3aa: CASSYVGGEQYF

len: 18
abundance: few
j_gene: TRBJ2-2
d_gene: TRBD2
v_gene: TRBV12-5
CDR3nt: TGTGCTAGTGGTTTGGACGAGGGACTAGCGGGCTCCACCGGGGAGCTGTTTTTT
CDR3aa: CASGLDEGLAGSTGELFF

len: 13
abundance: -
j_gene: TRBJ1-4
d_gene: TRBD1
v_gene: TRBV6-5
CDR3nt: TGTGCCAGCAGTCCTACTCCCCAGACAGGGCTGTTTTTT
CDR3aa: CASSPTPQTGLFF

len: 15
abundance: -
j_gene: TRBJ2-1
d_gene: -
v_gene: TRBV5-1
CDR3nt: TGCGCCAGCTGGACTGGAGGCAGCTCCTACAATGAGCAGTTCTTC
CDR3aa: CASWTGGSSYNEQFF

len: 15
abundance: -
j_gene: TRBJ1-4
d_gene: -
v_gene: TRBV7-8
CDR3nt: TGTGCCAGCAGCTTAGAGCGGGGGAATAGTGAAAAACTGTTTTTT
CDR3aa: CASSLERGNSEKLFF

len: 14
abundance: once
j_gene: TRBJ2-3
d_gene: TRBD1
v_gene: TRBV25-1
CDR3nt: TGTGCCAGCAGCCAGGGGGCATCGGGAGATACGCAGTATTTT
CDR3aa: CASSQGASGDTQYF

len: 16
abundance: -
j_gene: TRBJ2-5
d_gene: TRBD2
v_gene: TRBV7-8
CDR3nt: TGTGCCAGCAGTGGGAGCGGGGGAAATTTGGTGGAGACCCAGTACTTC
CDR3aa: CASSGSGGNLVETQYF

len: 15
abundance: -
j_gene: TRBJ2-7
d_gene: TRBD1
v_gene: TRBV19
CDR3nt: TGTGCCAGTAGTTTCTCACAGGGGATAGACTACGAGCAGTACTTC
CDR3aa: CASSFSQGIDYEQYF

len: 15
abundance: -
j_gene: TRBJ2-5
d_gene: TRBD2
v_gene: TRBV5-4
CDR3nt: TGTGCCAGCAGCTCAGAGAGACTAGCGGGGGAGACCCAGTACTTC
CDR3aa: CASSSERLAGETQYF

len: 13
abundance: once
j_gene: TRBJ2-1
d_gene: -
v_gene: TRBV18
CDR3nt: TGTGCCAGCTCAGTGACAGCAGACAATGAGCAGTTCTTC
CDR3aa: CASSVTADNEQFF

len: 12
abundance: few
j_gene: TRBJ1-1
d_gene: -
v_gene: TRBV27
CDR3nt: TGTGCCAGCAGTTTGGCTACAGGTGAAGCTTTCTTT
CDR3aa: CASSLATGEAFF

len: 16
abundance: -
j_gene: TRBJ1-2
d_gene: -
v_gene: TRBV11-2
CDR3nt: TGTGCCAGCAGCTTAGAGGCGGACTCCCGGCTTTATGGCTACACCTTC
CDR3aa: CASSLEADSRLYGYTF

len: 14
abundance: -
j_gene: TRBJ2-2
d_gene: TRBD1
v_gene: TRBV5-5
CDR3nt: TGTGCCAGCAGCCAACAGGGGGTCCCCGGGGAGCTGTTTTTT
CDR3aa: CASSQQGVPGELFF

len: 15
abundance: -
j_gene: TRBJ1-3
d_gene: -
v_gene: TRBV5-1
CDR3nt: TGCGCCAGCAGCTTGGGTCCAGAATCTGGAAACACCATATATTTT
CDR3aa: CASSLGPESGNTIYF

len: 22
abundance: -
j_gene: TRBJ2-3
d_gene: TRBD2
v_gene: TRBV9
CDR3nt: TGTGCCAGCAGCGTAAGTACTAGCGGGAGAGGCATGCAGGGAAGGACCACAGATACGCAGTATTTT
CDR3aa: CASSVSTSGRGMQGRTTDTQYF

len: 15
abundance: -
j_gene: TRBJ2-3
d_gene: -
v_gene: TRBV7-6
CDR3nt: TGTGCCAGCAGCTTAGGTCGACTAACCACAGATACGCAGTATTTT
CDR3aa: CASSLGRLTTDTQYF

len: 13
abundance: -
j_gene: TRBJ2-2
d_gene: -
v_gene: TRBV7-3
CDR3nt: TGTGCCAGCAGGGGCTACAACACCGGGGAGCTGTTTTTT
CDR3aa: CASRGYNTGELFF

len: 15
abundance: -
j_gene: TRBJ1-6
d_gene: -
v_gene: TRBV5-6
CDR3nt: TGTGCCAGCAGCTTGATGGGCCGCCCTAATTCACCCCTCCACTTT
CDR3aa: CASSLMGRPNSPLHF

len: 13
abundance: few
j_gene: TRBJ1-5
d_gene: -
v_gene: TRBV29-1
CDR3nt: TGCAGCGTTTTACAGGGATTAGGGCAGCCCCAGCATTTT
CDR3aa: CSVLQGLGQPQHF